A single T cell receptor (beta chain) is shown here with its context. Its antigen remains unknown. Combining a sample-barcoded 5' primer with a J-beta primer mix, a second PCR ran for about 6 to 11 cycles. TCRdb reprocessed the 5' RACE reads with MiXCR, giving one entry per CDR3 protein. The sample records about a million distinct CDR3 sequences, around 54% being singletons. Isolation per sample recovered at least 7 million PBMCs. Per sample, no less than 5 micrograms of total RNA were extracted. The data stem from a study of blood T cells in healthy people across ages. Study results and limitations: Underestimates were what the diversity estimates from one million T cells were considered to be. Compared with aged donors, long-lived donors showed fewer expanded clones, suggesting selection.

The CDR3 extends over 15 amino acids. Germline-derived CDR1 and CDR2 are SGHVS and FNYEAQ. With 2 bases removed from V and 2 bases from J, the gap between germline ends came to 9 bases. This sequence was found in a woman between 55 and 75 years old in good health. The chain carries TRBV7-6 and TRBJ2-2; no clear D. Sequencing was done on a sample of blood. CDR3 DNA sequence: TGTGCCAGCAGCTTACTTACCTCTAACACCGGGGAGCTGTTTTTT. It yields the protein CASSLLTSNTGELFF. The full variable domain, in which reference TRBV7-6 and TRBJ2-2 provide the parts outside the CDR3, is GAGVSQSPRYKVTKRGQDVALRCDPISGHVSLYWYRQALGQGPEFLTYFNYEAQQDKSGLPNDRFSAERPEGSISTLTIQRTEQRDSAMYRCASSLLTSNTGELFFGEGSRLTVL.